This is a list of T cell receptor beta chains from one sample in a study of cytomegalovirus exposure and HLA in healthy donors. Data came from immunoSEQ multiplex PCR; TCRdb stores just in-frame clones and leaves some out. The sample lists about 160,000 clones, more than 70% occurring once. Input material: PBMCs. The receptors stem from a male donor in good health and CMV-seropositive. The CDR3 runs from the conserved cysteine through the conserved F or W. Each record gives: J gene, V gene, CDR3 protein.

j_call: TRBJ1-6; v_call: TRBV28; cdr3_aa: CASSSAGVASPLHF
j_call: TRBJ1-2; v_call: TRBV27; cdr3_aa: CASSLTGQGNYGYTF
j_call: TRBJ1-4; v_call: TRBV5-4; cdr3_aa: CASSFGGQGATNEKLFF
j_call: TRBJ2-1; v_call: TRBV18; cdr3_aa: CASSPSGTGRWDEQFF
j_call: TRBJ1-2; v_call: TRBV6-1; cdr3_aa: CASSRDGYTF
j_call: TRBJ2-3; v_call: TRBV18; cdr3_aa: CASSHLAGGPQDTQYF
j_call: TRBJ2-1; v_call: TRBV19; cdr3_aa: CASTPRTGPYNEQFF
j_call: TRBJ2-5; v_call: TRBV23-1; cdr3_aa: CASATRCETQYF
j_call: TRBJ1-4; v_call: TRBV5-1; cdr3_aa: CASSLEEGDPEKLFF
j_call: TRBJ2-7; v_call: TRBV10-3; cdr3_aa: CAISEGSGRVSYEQYF
j_call: TRBJ1-1; v_call: TRBV6-5; cdr3_aa: CASSAMYDREAFF
j_call: TRBJ2-1; v_call: TRBV18; cdr3_aa: CASSPPGTPYNEQFF
j_call: TRBJ2-7; v_call: TRBV14; cdr3_aa: CASSQLPGQGGKSSYEQYF
j_call: TRBJ2-7; v_call: TRBV29-1; cdr3_aa: CSVVTGLDEQYF
j_call: TRBJ2-1; v_call: TRBV4-3; cdr3_aa: CASSQGAGVGLDEQFF
j_call: TRBJ1-3; v_call: TRBV28; cdr3_aa: CASSSEGGGNTIYF
j_call: TRBJ2-7; v_call: TRBV10-3; cdr3_aa: CAIRGLPTYEQYF
j_call: TRBJ2-3; v_call: TRBV19; cdr3_aa: CASRPGTSGKDTQYF
j_call: TRBJ2-7; v_call: TRBV7-7; cdr3_aa: CASSLGTGPSYEQYF
j_call: TRBJ2-7; v_call: TRBV30; cdr3_aa: CAWAARLAGLYEQYF
j_call: TRBJ2-5; v_call: TRBV7-2; cdr3_aa: CASSLRGASGETQYF
j_call: TRBJ2-5; v_call: TRBV5-1; cdr3_aa: CASSSGDRQETQYF
j_call: TRBJ2-2; v_call: TRBV6-6; cdr3_aa: CASRGRELFF
j_call: TRBJ2-5; v_call: TRBV4-3; cdr3_aa: CASSQGDSFGETQYF
j_call: TRBJ2-5; v_call: TRBV28; cdr3_aa: CASSWGRGRAETQYF
j_call: TRBJ2-7; v_call: TRBV10-3; cdr3_aa: CAISERGRNREQYF
j_call: TRBJ1-4; v_call: TRBV6-1; cdr3_aa: CASRGTARGEKLFF
j_call: TRBJ1-5; v_call: TRBV9; cdr3_aa: CASSVGGGNQPQHF
j_call: TRBJ2-7; v_call: TRBV13; cdr3_aa: CASSWRQTDSYEQYF
j_call: TRBJ1-1; v_call: TRBV7-8; cdr3_aa: CADGTGDTEAFF
j_call: TRBJ1-2; v_call: TRBV28; cdr3_aa: CASSLEQVYYGYTF
j_call: TRBJ2-3; v_call: TRBV7-2; cdr3_aa: CASREASGSTDTQYF
j_call: TRBJ1-1; v_call: TRBV10-2; cdr3_aa: CASSDRGRNTEAFF
j_call: TRBJ1-2; v_call: TRBV7-3; cdr3_aa: CASSSPGQGGGYTF
j_call: TRBJ2-2; v_call: TRBV9; cdr3_aa: CASSPAILTGELFF
j_call: TRBJ1-2; v_call: TRBV30; cdr3_aa: CAYTRTSNYGYTF
j_call: TRBJ1-2; v_call: TRBV7-2; cdr3_aa: CASSVRTVSYGYTF
j_call: TRBJ1-1; v_call: TRBV2; cdr3_aa: CASSEGGGNTEAFF
j_call: TRBJ2-3; v_call: TRBV12-1; cdr3_aa: CASSFATSGSTDTQYF
j_call: TRBJ2-7; v_call: TRBV5-4; cdr3_aa: CASSPYGGSSEQYF
j_call: TRBJ1-6; v_call: TRBV4-1; cdr3_aa: CASSPRQDNSPLHF
j_call: TRBJ1-3; v_call: TRBV2; cdr3_aa: CAIGQGRSGNTIYF
j_call: TRBJ2-2; v_call: TRBV7-6; cdr3_aa: CASTEGGQGTGELFF
j_call: TRBJ2-1; v_call: TRBV27; cdr3_aa: CASSPWTSGRGEQFF
j_call: TRBJ2-7; v_call: TRBV2; cdr3_aa: CASRQGYSYEQYF
j_call: TRBJ1-6; v_call: TRBV27; cdr3_aa: CASSLMGQGHSPLHF
j_call: TRBJ2-1; v_call: TRBV9; cdr3_aa: CASSVAAGGGQDEQFF
j_call: TRBJ1-1; v_call: TRBV28; cdr3_aa: CGSTENTEAFF
j_call: TRBJ2-7; v_call: TRBV6-6; cdr3_aa: CASSYGAVAPYEQYF
j_call: TRBJ1-5; v_call: TRBV4-1; cdr3_aa: CASSPYFGNQPQHF
j_call: TRBJ1-2; v_call: TRBV19; cdr3_aa: CASSTSYGFLSYGYTF